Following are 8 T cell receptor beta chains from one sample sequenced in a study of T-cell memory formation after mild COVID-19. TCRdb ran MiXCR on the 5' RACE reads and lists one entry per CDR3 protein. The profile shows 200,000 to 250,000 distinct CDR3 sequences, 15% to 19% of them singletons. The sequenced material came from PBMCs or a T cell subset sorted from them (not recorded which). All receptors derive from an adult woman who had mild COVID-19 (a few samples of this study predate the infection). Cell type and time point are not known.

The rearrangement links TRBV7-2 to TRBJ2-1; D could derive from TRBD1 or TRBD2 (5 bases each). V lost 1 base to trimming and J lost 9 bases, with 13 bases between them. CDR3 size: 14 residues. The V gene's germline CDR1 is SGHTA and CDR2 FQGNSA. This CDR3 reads CASSLDGDLAEQFF. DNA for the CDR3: TGTGCCAGCAGCTTAGACGGGGACCTAGCTGAGCAGTTCTTC. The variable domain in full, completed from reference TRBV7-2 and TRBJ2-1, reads GAGVSQSPSNKVTEKGKDVELRCDPISGHTALYWYRQSLGQGLEFLIYFQGNSAPDKSGLPSDRFSAERTGGSVSTLTIQRTQQEDSAVYLCASSLDGDLAEQFFGPGTRLTVL.

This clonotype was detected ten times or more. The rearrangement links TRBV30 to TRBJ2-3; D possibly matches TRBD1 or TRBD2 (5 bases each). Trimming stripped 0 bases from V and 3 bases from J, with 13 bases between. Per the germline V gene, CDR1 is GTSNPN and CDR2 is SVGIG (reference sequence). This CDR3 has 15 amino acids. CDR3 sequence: CAWSVLSGTTDTQYF. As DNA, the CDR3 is TGTGCCTGGAGTGTACTAAGTGGGACGACAGATACGCAGTATTTT.

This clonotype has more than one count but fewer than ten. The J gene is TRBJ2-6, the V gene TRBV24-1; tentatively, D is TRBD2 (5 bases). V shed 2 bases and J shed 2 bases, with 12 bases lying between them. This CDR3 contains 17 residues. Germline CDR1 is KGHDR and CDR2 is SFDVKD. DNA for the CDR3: TGTGCCACCAGTGATTCATCGAAGGGAGCTGGGGCCAACGTCCTGACTTTC. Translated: CATSDSSKGAGANVLTF.

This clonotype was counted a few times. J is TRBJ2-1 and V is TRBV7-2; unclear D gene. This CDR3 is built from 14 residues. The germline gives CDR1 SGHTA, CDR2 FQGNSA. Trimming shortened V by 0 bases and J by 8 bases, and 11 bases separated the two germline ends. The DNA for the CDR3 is TGTGCCAGCAGCTTAGCTTGGCCATGGGATGAGCAGTTCTTC. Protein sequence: CASSLAWPWDEQFF.

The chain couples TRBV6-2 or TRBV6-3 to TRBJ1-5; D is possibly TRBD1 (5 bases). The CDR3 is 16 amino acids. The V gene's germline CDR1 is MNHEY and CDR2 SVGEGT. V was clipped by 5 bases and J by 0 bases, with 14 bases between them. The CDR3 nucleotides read TGTGCCAGCAGTACAAAAAGACAGTATAGCAATCAGCCCCAGCATTTT. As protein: CASSTKRQYSNQPQHF.

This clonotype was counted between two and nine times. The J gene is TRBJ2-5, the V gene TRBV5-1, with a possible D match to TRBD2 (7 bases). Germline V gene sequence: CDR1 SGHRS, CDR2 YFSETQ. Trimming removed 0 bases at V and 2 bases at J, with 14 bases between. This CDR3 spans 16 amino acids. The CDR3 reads CASSLEGGISQETQYF. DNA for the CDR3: TGCGCCAGCAGCTTGGAGGGGGGGATCTCACAAGAGACCCAGTACTTC.

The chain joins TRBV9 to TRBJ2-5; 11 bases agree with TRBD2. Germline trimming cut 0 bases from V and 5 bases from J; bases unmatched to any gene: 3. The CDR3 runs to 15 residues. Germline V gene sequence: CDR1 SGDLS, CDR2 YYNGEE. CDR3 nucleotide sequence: TGTGCCAGCAGCGTAGGGTCTAGCGGGGGGGAGACCCAGTACTTC. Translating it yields CASSVGSSGGETQYF.

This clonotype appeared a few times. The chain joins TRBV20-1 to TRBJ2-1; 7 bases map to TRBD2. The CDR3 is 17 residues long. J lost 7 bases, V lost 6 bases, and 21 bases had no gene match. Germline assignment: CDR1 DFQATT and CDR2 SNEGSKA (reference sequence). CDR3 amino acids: CSAPRGSGQLFGNEQFF. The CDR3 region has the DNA TGCAGTGCCCCCCGGGGTAGCGGGCAACTCTTCGGGAATGAGCAGTTCTTC.